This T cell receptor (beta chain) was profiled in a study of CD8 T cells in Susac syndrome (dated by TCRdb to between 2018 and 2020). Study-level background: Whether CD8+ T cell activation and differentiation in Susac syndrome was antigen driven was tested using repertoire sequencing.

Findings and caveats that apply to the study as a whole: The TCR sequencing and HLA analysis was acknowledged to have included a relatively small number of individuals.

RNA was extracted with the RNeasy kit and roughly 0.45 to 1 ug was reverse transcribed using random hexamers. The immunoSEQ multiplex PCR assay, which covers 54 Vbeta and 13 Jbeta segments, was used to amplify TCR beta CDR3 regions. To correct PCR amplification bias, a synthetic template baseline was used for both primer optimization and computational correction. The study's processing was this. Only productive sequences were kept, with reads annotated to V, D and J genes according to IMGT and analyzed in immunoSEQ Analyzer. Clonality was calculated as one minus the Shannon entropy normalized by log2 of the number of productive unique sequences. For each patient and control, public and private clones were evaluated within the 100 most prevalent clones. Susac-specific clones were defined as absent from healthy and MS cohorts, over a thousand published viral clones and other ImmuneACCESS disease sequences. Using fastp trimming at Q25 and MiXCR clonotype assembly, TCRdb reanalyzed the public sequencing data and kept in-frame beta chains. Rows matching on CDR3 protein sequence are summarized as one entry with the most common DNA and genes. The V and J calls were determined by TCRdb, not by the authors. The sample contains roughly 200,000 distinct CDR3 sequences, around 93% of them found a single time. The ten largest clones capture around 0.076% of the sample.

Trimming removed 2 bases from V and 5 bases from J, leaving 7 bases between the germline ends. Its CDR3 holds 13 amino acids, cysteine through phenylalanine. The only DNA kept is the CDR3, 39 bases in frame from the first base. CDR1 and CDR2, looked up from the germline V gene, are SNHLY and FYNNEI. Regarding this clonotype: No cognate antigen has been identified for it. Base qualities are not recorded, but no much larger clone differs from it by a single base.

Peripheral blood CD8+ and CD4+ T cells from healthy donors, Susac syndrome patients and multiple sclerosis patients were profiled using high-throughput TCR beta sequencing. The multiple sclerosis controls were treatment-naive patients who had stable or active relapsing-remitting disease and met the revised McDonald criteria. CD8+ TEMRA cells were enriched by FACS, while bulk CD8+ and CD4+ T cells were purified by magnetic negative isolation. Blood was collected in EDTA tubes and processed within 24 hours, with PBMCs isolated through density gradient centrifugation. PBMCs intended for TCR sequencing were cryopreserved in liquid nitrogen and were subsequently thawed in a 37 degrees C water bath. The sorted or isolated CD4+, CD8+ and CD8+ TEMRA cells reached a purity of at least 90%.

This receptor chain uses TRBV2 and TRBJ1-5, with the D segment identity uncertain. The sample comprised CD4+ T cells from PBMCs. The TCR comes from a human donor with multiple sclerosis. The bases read TGTGCCAGCAGTGAAATCAATGATCAGCCCCAGCATTTT. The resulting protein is CASSEINDQPQHF.